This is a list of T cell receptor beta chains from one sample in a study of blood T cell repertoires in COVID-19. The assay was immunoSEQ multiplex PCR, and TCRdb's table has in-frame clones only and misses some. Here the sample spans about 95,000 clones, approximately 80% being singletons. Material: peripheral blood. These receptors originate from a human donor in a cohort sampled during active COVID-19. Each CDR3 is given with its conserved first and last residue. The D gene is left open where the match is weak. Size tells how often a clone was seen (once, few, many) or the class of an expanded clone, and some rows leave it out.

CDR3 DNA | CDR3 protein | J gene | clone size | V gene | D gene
TGTGCCAGCAGCAAATCCCCAGCGGGCAGGTTTAAGGTGGGCTACGAGCAGTACTTC | CASSKSPAGRFKVGYEQYF | TRBJ2-7 | NA | TRBV21-1 | NA
TGTGCCAGCAGTCGACCGGGGACAAATGGCTACACCTTC | CASSRPGTNGYTF | TRBJ1-2 | NA | TRBV28 | NA
TGTGCCAGCAGTGTTTCCGGGTTCTATAGCAATCAGCCCCAGCATTTT | CASSVSGFYSNQPQHF | TRBJ1-5 | NA | TRBV27 | NA
TGTGCCAGCAGCATTACAGTTAACTATGGCTACACCTTC | CASSITVNYGYTF | TRBJ1-2 | once | TRBV5-8 | NA
TGTGCCAGCTCACCACCGCTGCTAGCGGGGCACGAGCAGTACTTC | CASSPPLLAGHEQYF | TRBJ2-7 | NA | TRBV18 | TRBD2
TGTGCCAGTAGTGGACAGGGTGGAGTTAACTATGGCTACACCTTC | CASSGQGGVNYGYTF | TRBJ1-2 | NA | TRBV19 | TRBD1
TGTGCCAGTAAGCCCCCCGGGGGGCGCCCGCCGGGAGGCACTGAAGCTTTCTTT | CASKPPGGRPPGGTEAFF | TRBJ1-1 | NA | TRBV19 | NA
TGTGCTAGTGCCCCCCCCGGGACTAGCGGGAGGGTGACCCAGTACTTC | CASAPPGTSGRVTQYF | TRBJ2-5 | NA | TRBV12-5 | TRBD2
TGTGCCATCAGGGGACAGGGGGCGTTGGGGACTAGCGGGAGGGCCACAGATACGCAGTATTTT | CAIRGQGALGTSGRATDTQYF | TRBJ2-3 | NA | TRBV10-3 | TRBD2
TGTGCCGGCGGGACAGGGCGCAATCAGCCCCAGCATTTT | CAGGTGRNQPQHF | TRBJ1-5 | NA | TRBV19 | TRBD1
TGTGCCATCAGTGAGCCTAGGAGTGGATATGAAGCTTTCTTT | CAISEPRSGYEAFF | TRBJ1-1 | NA | TRBV10-3 | NA